One and the same sample provided the 21 T cell receptor beta chains below, sequenced in a study of chemoradiotherapy in HPV16-positive cancers (dated by TCRdb to 2022 to 2024). Library preparation employed the immunoSEQ multiplex PCR assay. TCRdb took over this immuneACCESS table, retaining in-frame rearrangements with V and J assigned. Such tables are incomplete; in checked studies, under half of the missing clones stem from an unresolved V gene, and the remainder is unexplained. In this sample the table shows thousands of clones, roughly 82% of which occur a single time. In total, the top ten clones hold 9% of the sample. The specimen comprised tumor tissue, sampled from a patient who underwent chemoradiotherapy. These receptors all stem from a human donor with HPV-associated anogenital cancer.

By share of the sample, this clone is large (0.1 to 1%). The rearrangement joins TRBV7-9 to TRBJ1-1, with D perhaps matching TRBD1 (6 bases). The CDR3 spans 14 residues. The ends were cut back, 9 bases at V and 0 bases at J, with 14 bases in the middle. Germline-derived CDR1 and CDR2 are SEHNR and FQNEAQ (reference sequence). Here the CDR3 DNA reads TGTGCCAGTAGGACAGCCTCGATGAACACTGAAGCTTTCTTT. This sequence encodes CASRTASMNTEAFF.

This clone was found a few times. The V call is TRBV5-6, the J call TRBJ1-2; no reliable D call. Between the trimmed V and J ends, which lost 4 bases and 1 base, there was a span of 11 bases. The germline V gene encodes CDR1 SGHDT and CDR2 YYEEEE. The CDR3 runs 14 residues. As DNA, the CDR3 is TGTGCCAGCAGCGATCCCGGGTTTAACTATGGCTACACCTTC. Its translation is CASSDPGFNYGYTF.

This clone is termed large. V is TRBV4-1 and J is TRBJ2-2, with 8 nucleotides matching TRBD2. V gave up 0 bases and J gave up 7 bases; unmatched junction bases: 7. Germline-derived CDR1 and CDR2 are MGHRA and YSYEKL. CDR3 length: 16 residues. In nucleotides, the CDR3 is TGCGCCAGCAGCCAAGATGCGGGGGGCCGGGTCGGGGAGCTGTTTTTT. It encodes CASSQDAGGRVGELFF.

This chain joins TRBV7-2 and TRBJ1-6; 8 nucleotides agree with TRBD1. CDR1 is SGHTA and CDR2 is FQGNSA in the germline V gene. This CDR3 comprises 16 residues. J gave up 6 bases and V 5 bases, and 9 bases lay outside the gene matches. CDR3 sequence: CASSPRGDRSNSPLHF. CDR3 sequence (DNA): TGTGCCAGCAGCCCTAGGGGGGACAGGTCTAATTCACCCCTCCACTTT.

The chain is built from TRBV5-1 and TRBJ2-5, with D hard to call. Germline V gene sequence: CDR1 SGHRS, CDR2 YFSETQ. The CDR3 spans 13 residues. Deletions cut 0 bases from V and 4 bases from J, with 7 bases between. In DNA, the CDR3 is TGCGCCAGCAGCTTGGGGCCAATAGAGACCCAGTACTTC. Translation: CASSLGPIETQYF.

The gene calls are TRBV2 and TRBJ1-4; 12 bases align to TRBD1. Per germline, CDR1 SNHLY and CDR2 FYNNEI. This CDR3 is built from 17 residues. J was trimmed by 5 bases and V by 4 bases; bases with no gene match: 8. CDR3 nucleotide sequence: TGTGCCAGCAGTGCGTCCCGGGACAGGGGGCGGAATGAAAAACTGTTTTTT. Translation gives CASSASRDRGRNEKLFF.

The V gene is TRBV30, the J gene TRBJ1-2; D call uncertain. Trimming took off 4 bases at V and 6 bases at J, with 12 bases between the two ends. This CDR3 has 12 amino acids. CDR1 and CDR2 (germline): GTSNPN, SVGIG (reference sequence). The CDR3 here is CAWIGGRDGYTF. The CDR3 coding sequence is TGTGCCTGGATAGGAGGGCGGGATGGCTACACCTTC.

The genes are TRBV11-3 and TRBJ2-6; the D is unclear. CDR3 length: 16 amino acids. Trimming shortened V by 5 bases and J by 5 bases, and 16 bases separated the two germline ends. Germline CDR1 reads SGHNT; CDR2 reads YENEEA. CDR3 nucleotide sequence: TGTGCCAGCAGCGATGGGGTACAAAGTCGGGCCAACGTCCTGACTTTC. Translating gives CASSDGVQSRANVLTF.

V usage is TRBV11-3 and J usage is TRBJ1-1; TRBD1 might be the D (5 bases). The CDR3 spans 13 residues. Trimming shortened V by 11 bases and J by 4 bases, and 17 bases separated the two germline ends. The germline V gene encodes CDR1 SGHNT and CDR2 YENEEA. CDR3 residues: CARPKAGGTEAFF. In nucleotides, the CDR3 is TGTGCCCGACCGAAGGCGGGGGGCACTGAAGCTTTCTTT.

This clone was found a few times. V is TRBV11-2 and J is TRBJ2-6; D call uncertain. The V end was cut by 5 bases, the J end by 5 bases, with 13 bases between. Germline loops: CDR1 SGHAT, CDR2 FQNNGV. This CDR3 comprises 15 residues. Here the CDR3 reads CASSKQQSRANVLTF. CDR3 DNA sequence: TGTGCCAGCAGCAAGCAACAAAGTCGGGCCAACGTCCTGACTTTC.

V usage is TRBV5-1 and J usage is TRBJ1-2; no reliable D call. Trimming pared 3 bases from V and 6 bases from J, leaving 18 bases between. There are 15 residues in the CDR3. Germline CDR1 is SGHRS and CDR2 is YFSETQ. The CDR3 is CASSSSGPREDGYTF. The CDR3 DNA reads TGCGCCAGCAGCTCATCCGGGCCTAGGGAGGATGGCTACACCTTC. Looking up the rest from reference TRBV5-1 and TRBJ1-2 gives the full variable domain: KAGVTQTPRYLIKTRGQQVTLSCSPISGHRSVSWYQQTPGQGLQFLFEYFSETQRNKGNFPGRFSGRQFSNSRSEMNVSTLELGDSALYLCASSSSGPREDGYTFGSGTRLTVV.

The chain joins TRBV19 to TRBJ1-2; D is possibly TRBD1 (5 bases). There are 13 residues in the CDR3. Germline CDR1 is LNHDA and CDR2 is SQIVND (reference sequence). Trimming left V 3 bases short and J 4 bases short, with 9 bases between. The CDR3 loop reads CASSMGGLYGYTF. DNA for the CDR3: TGTGCCAGTAGTATGGGGGGACTCTATGGCTACACCTTC.

This clone was counted between two and nine times. The V call is TRBV28, the J call TRBJ1-6; perhaps TRBD1 as D (6 bases). Germline CDR1 MDHEN, CDR2 SYDVKM. The CDR3 consists of 16 residues. Trimming cost V 5 bases and J 5 bases, with 16 bases left between them. This CDR3 reads CASSLGGGRDNSPLHF. CDR3 coding DNA: TGTGCCAGCAGTCTCGGGGGCGGGCGGGATAATTCACCCCTCCACTTT.

The V and J genes are TRBV6-1 and TRBJ2-7, with unresolved D. Germline V gene data show CDR1 as MNHNS and CDR2 as SASEGT. Trimming took off 3 bases at V and 4 bases at J, with 1 base between the two ends. CDR3 length equals 10 residues. Here the CDR3 reads CASSEYEQYF. CDR3 DNA: TGTGCCAGCAGTGAGTACGAGCAGTACTTC.

J is TRBJ1-2 and V is TRBV7-9; D perhaps matches TRBD1 (6 bases). Germline loops: CDR1 SEHNR, CDR2 FQNEAQ (reference sequence). V was trimmed by 4 bases and J by 11 bases, leaving 17 bases between them. The CDR3 length is 13 residues. The CDR3 here is CASSWTSTGRYTF. DNA for the CDR3: TGTGCCAGCAGCTGGACGTCGACAGGAAGGTACACCTTC.

V gene TRBV7-3 combines with J gene TRBJ2-7, with 8 bases fitting TRBD1. The CDR3 has 15 amino acids. The germline gives CDR1 SGHTA, CDR2 FQGTGA. Unmatched junction bases numbered 8, after V lost 5 bases and J lost 2 bases. CDR3 sequence reads: CASSPSGTGAYEQYF. Here the CDR3 DNA reads TGTGCCAGCAGCCCTTCCGGGACAGGAGCCTACGAGCAGTACTTC.

The DNA of the CDR3 is TGTGCCAGCAGATCTGACGGAAGGGGTACTGAAGCTTTCTTT. Its protein product is CASRSDGRGTEAFF. V and J are TRBV6-6 and TRBJ1-1; D may be TRBD1 (5 bases). Germline CDR1 is MNHNY and CDR2 is SVGAGI (reference sequence). V gave up 6 bases and J gave up 5 bases, with 16 bases separating them. CDR3 length equals 14 residues.

The rearrangement joins TRBV6-6 to TRBJ2-7; D is undetermined. Germline CDR1 is MNHNY and CDR2 is SVGAGI (reference sequence). V lost 4 bases to trimming and J lost 6 bases, with 7 bases between them. This CDR3 region has 11 residues. CDR3 sequence reads: CASSSSREQYF. CDR3 nucleotides: TGTGCCAGCAGTTCAAGTCGCGAGCAGTACTTC.

The CDR3 DNA is TGTGCCAGCAGCACGCGACAGACCTACGAGCAGTACTTC. Its protein product is CASSTRQTYEQYF. This chain connects TRBV7-6 to TRBJ2-7; a possible D gene is TRBD1 (5 bases). There are 13 residues in the CDR3. Germline V CDR1 and CDR2: SGHVS, FNYEAQ. With 5 bases removed from V and 2 bases from J, the gap between germline ends came to 10 bases.

V usage is TRBV4-3 and J usage is TRBJ2-2; 8 bases align to TRBD2. The CDR3 consists of 16 residues. CDR1 is LGHNA, CDR2 YSLEER, per germline. Unmatched junction bases numbered 7, after V lost 0 bases and J lost 7 bases. For the CDR3, the DNA is TGCGCCAGCAGCCAAGATGCGGGGGGCCGGGTCGGGGAGCTGTTTTTT. Residues: CASSQDAGGRVGELFF.

The chain carries TRBV2 and TRBJ1-2, with 8 positions matching TRBD1. Germline V gene lookup returns CDR1 SNHLY and CDR2 FYNNEI. With 1 base clipped from V and 5 bases from J, the junction kept 6 bases outside the gene matches. The CDR3 extends over 15 amino acids. The CDR3 sequence: CASSEEDREIYGYTF. CDR3 nucleotides: TGTGCCAGCAGTGAAGAGGACAGGGAGATATATGGCTACACCTTC.